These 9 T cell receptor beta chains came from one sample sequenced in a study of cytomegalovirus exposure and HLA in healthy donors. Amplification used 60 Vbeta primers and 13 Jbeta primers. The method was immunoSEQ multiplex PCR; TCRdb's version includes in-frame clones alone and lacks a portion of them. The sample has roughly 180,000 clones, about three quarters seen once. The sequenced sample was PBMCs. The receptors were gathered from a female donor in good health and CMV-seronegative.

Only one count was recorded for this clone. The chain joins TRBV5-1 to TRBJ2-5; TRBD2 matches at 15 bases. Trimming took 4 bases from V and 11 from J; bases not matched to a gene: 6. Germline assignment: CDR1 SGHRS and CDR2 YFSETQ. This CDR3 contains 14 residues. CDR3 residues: CASSRTSGRGEQYF. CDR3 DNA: TGCGCCAGCAGCCGGACTAGCGGGAGGGGGGAGCAGTACTTC. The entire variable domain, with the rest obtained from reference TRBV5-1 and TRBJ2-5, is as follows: KAGVTQTPRYLIKTRGQQVTLSCSPISGHRSVSWYQQTPGQGLQFLFEYFSETQRNKGNFPGRFSGRQFSNSRSEMNVSTLELGDSALYLCASSRTSGRGEQYFGPGTRLLVL.

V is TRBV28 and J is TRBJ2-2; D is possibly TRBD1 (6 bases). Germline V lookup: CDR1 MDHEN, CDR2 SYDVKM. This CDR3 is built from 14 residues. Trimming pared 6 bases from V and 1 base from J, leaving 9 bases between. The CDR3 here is CASRGTLNTGELFF. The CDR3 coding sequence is TGTGCCAGCAGAGGGACACTGAACACCGGGGAGCTGTTTTTT.

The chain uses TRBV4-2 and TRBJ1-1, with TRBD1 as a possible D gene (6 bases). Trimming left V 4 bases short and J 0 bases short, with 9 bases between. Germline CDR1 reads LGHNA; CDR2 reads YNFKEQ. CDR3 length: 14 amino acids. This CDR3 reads CASSRGHLNTEAFF. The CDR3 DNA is TGTGCCAGCAGCCGGGGACATCTGAACACTGAAGCTTTCTTT.

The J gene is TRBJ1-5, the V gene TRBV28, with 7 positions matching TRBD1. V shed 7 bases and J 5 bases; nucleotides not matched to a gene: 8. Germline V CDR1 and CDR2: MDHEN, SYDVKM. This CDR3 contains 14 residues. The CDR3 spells CASTLRQGYQPQHF. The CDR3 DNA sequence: TGTGCCAGCACTCTGAGACAGGGATATCAGCCCCAGCATTTT.

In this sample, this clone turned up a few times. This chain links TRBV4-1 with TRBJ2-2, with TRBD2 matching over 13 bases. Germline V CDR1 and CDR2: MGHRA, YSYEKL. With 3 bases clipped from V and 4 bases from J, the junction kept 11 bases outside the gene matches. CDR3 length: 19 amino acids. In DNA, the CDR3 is TGCGCCAGCAGCCACCAAGGACTAGCGGGAGCCCCGAGCACCGGGGAGCTGTTTTTT. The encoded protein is CASSHQGLAGAPSTGELFF.

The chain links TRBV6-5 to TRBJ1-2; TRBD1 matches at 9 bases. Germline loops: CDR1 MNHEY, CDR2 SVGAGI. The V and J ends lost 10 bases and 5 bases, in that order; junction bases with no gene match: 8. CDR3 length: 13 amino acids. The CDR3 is CATGQGDLYGYTF. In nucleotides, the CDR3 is TGTGCCACGGGACAGGGAGACTTGTATGGCTACACCTTC.

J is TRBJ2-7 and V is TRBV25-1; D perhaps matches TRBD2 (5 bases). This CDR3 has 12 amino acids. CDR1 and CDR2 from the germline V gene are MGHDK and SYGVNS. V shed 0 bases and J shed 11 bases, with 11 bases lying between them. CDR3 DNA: TGTGCCAGCAGTGAATACGGGGTCCATGAGTACTTC. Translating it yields CASSEYGVHEYF.

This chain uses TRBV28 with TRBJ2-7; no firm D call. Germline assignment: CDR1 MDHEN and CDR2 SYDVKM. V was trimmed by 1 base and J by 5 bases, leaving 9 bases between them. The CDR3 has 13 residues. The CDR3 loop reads CASSLSRLNEQYF. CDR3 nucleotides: TGTGCCAGCAGTTTATCTCGCCTAAACGAGCAGTACTTC.

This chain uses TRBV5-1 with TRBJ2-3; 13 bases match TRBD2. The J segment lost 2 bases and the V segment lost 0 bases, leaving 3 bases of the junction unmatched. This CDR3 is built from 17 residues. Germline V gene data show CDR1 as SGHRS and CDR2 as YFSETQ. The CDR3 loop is CASSLDGTSGATDTQYF. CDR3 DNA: TGCGCCAGCAGCTTGGATGGGACTAGCGGGGCCACAGATACGCAGTATTTT.